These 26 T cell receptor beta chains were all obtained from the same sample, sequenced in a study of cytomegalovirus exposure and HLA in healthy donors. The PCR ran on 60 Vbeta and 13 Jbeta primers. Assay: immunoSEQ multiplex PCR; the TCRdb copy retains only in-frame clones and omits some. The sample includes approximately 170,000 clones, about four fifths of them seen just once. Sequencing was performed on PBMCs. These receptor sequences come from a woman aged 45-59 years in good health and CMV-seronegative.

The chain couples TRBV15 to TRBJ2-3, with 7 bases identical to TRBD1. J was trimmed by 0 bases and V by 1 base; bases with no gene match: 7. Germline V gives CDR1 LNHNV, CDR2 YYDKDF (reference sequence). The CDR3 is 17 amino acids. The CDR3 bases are TGTGCCACCAGCAGAGGATATAACAGGGGTAGCACAGATACGCAGTATTTT. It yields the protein CATSRGYNRGSTDTQYF.

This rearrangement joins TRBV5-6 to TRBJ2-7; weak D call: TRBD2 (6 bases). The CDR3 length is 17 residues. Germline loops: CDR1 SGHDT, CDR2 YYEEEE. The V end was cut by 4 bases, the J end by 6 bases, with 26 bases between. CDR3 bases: TGTGCCAGCAGCCCCTGGGGGGTTACGAGGCGCGAGGGCGAGCAGTACTTC. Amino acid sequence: CASSPWGVTRREGEQYF.

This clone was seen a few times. The CDR3 sequence: CSVVQSDTEAFF. The DNA for the CDR3 is TGCAGCGTTGTTCAGTCAGACACTGAAGCTTTCTTT. The rearrangement links TRBV29-1 to TRBJ1-1; D gene ambiguous. Germline V gene sequence: CDR1 SQVTM, CDR2 ANQGSEA. Trimming cost V 4 bases and J 3 bases, with 9 bases left between them. CDR3 size: 12 residues.

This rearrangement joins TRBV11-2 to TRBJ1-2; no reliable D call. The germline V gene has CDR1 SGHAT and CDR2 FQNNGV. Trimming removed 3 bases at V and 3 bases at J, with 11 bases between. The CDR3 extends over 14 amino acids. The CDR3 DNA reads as TGTGCCAGCAGCTTCGCGTCCCGGGACTATGGCTACACCTTC. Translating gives CASSFASRDYGYTF.

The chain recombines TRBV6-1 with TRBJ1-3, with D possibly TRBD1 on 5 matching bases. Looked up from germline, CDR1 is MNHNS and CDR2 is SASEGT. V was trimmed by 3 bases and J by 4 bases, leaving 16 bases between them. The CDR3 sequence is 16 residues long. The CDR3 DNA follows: TGTGCCAGCAGTGAGAGTATGGGGACTGAGGGAAACACCATATATTTT. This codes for CASSESMGTEGNTIYF.

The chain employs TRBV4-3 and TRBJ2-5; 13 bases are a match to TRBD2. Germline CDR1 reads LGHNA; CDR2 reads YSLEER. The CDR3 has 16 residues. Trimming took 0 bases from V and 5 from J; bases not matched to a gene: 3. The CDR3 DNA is TGCGCCAGCAGCCAAGAACTAGCGGGGGGGCTTGAGACCCAGTACTTC. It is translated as CASSQELAGGLETQYF.

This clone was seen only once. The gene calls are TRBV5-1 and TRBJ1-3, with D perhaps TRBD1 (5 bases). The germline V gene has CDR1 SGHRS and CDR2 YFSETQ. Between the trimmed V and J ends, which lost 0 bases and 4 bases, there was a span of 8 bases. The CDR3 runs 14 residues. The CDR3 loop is CASSLDRTGNTIYF. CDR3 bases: TGCGCCAGCAGCTTGGACAGGACGGGAAACACCATATATTTT.

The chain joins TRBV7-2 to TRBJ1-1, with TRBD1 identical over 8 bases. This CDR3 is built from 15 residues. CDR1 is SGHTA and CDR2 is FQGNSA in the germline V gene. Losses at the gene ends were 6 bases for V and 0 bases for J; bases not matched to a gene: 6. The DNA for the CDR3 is TGTGCCAGCAGACTCCAGGGGGCAATGAACACTGAAGCTTTCTTT. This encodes CASRLQGAMNTEAFF.

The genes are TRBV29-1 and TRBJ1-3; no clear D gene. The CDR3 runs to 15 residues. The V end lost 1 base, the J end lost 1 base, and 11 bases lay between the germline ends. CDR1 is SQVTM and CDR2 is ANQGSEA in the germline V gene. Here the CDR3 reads CSVEVRGRSGNTIYF. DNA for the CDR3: TGCAGCGTTGAAGTTCGGGGTAGGTCTGGAAACACCATATATTTT.

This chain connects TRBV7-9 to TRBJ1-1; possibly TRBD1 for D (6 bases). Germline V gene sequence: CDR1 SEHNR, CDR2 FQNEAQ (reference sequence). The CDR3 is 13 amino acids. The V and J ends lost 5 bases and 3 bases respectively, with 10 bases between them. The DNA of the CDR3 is TGTGCCAGCAGCCTTAACAGGGACACTGAAGCTTTCTTT. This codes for CASSLNRDTEAFF.

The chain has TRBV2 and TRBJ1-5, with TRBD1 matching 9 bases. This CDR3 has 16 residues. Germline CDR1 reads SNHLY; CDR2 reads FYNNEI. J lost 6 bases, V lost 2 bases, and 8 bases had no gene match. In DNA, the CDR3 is TGTGCCAGCAGTGAACGGACAGGGGTAGGAGGTCAGCCCCAGCATTTT. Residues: CASSERTGVGGQPQHF.

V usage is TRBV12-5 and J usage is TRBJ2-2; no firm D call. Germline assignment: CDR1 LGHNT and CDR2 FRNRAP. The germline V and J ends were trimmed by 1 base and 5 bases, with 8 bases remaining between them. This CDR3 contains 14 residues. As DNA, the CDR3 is TGTGCTAGTGGTTTGGGGATAGCAACCGGGGAGCTGTTTTTT. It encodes CASGLGIATGELFF.

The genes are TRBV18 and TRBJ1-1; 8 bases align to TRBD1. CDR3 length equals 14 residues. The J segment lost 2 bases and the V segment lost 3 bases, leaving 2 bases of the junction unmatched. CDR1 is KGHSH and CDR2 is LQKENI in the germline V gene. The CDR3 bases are TGTGCCAGCTCACCGACAGGGGAAAACACTGAAGCTTTCTTT. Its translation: CASSPTGENTEAFF.

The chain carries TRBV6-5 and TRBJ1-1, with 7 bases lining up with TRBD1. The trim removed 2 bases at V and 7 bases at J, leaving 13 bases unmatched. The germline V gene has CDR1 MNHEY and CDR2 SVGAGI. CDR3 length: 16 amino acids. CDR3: CASSYLGQPGKIEAFF. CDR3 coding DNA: TGTGCCAGCAGTTACCTGGGACAGCCTGGAAAAATTGAAGCTTTCTTT.

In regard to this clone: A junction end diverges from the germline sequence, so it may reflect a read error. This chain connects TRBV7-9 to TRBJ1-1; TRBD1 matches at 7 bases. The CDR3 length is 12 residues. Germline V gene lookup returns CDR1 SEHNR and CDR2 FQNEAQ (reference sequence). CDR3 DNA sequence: TGTTCCAGCAGCCATGGACAGGCTGAAGCTTTCTTT. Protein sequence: CSSSHGQAEAFF.

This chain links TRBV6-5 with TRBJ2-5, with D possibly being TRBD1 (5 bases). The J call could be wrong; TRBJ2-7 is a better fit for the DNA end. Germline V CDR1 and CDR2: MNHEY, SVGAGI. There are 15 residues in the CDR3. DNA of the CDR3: TGTGCCAGCAGTTACTCGGCAGGGAACCTCTACGAGCAGTACTTC. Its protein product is CASSYSAGNLYEQYF.

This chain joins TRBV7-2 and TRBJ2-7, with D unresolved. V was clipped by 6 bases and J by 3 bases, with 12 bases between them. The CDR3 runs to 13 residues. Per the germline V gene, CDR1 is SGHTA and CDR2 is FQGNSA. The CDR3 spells CASRGRVNYEQYF. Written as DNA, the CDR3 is TGTGCCAGCAGAGGCCGGGTCAACTACGAGCAGTACTTC.

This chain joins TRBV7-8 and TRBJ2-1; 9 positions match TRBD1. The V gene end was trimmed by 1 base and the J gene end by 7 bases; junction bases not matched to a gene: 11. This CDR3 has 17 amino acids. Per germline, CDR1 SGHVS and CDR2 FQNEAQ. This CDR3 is CASSLVEGGTGNNEQFF. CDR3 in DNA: TGTGCCAGCAGCTTAGTTGAAGGGGGGACAGGGAATAATGAGCAGTTCTTC.

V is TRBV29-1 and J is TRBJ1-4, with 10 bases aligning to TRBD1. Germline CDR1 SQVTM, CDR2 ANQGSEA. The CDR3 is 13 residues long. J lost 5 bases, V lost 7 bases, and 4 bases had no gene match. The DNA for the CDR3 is TGCAGCGCCCTGGACAGGGGGAATGAAAAACTGTTTTTT. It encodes CSALDRGNEKLFF.

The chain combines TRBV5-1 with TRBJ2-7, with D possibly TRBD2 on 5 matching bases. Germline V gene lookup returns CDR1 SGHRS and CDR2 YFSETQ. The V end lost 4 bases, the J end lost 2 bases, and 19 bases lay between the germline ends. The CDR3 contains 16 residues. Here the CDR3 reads CASSGGWATQTYEQYF. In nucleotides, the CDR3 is TGCGCCAGCAGCGGAGGATGGGCCACTCAGACCTACGAGCAGTACTTC.

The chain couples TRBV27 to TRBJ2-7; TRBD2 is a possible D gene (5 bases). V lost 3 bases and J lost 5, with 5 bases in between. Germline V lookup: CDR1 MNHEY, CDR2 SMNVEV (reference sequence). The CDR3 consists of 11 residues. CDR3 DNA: TGTGCCAGCAGTTTGGAGGACGAGCAGTACTTC. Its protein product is CASSLEDEQYF.

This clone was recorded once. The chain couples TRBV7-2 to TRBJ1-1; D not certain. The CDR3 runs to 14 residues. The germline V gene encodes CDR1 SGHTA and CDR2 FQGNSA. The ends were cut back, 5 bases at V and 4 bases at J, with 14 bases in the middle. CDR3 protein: CASSQRSLGTEAFF. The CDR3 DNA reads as TGTGCCAGCAGCCAGCGCTCACTGGGCACTGAAGCTTTCTTT. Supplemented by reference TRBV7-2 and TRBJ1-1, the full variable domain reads GAGVSQSPSNKVTEKGKDVELRCDPISGHTALYWYRQSLGQGLEFLIYFQGNSAPDKSGLPSDRFSAERTGGSVSTLTIQRTQQEDSAVYLCASSQRSLGTEAFFGQGTRLTVV.

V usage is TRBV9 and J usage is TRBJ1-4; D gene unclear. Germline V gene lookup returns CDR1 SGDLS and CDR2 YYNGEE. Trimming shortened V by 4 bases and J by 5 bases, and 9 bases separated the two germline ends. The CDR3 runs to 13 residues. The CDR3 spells CASSPAGNEKLFF. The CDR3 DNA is TGTGCCAGCAGCCCCGCGGGGAATGAAAAACTGTTTTTT.

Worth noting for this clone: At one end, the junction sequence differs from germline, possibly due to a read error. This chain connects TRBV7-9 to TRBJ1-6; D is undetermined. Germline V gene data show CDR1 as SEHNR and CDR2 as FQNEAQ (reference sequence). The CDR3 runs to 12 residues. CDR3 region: CSSSPGNSPLHF. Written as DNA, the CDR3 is TGTTCCAGCAGCCCCGGTAATTCACCCCTCCACTTT.

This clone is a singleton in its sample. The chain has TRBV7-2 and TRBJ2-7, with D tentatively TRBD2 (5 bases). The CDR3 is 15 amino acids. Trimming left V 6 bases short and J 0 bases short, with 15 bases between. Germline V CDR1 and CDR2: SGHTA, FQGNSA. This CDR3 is CASSPAERTSYEQYF. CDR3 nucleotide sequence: TGTGCCAGCAGTCCGGCGGAGCGGACCTCCTACGAGCAGTACTTC.

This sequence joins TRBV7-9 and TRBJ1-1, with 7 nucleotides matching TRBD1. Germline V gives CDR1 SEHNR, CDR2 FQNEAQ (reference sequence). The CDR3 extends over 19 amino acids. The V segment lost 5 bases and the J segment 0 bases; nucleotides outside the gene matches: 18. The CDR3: CASSPEGWRDSLMNTEAFF. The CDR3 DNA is TGTGCCAGCAGCCCCGAGGGGTGGAGGGACAGCCTAATGAACACTGAAGCTTTCTTT.